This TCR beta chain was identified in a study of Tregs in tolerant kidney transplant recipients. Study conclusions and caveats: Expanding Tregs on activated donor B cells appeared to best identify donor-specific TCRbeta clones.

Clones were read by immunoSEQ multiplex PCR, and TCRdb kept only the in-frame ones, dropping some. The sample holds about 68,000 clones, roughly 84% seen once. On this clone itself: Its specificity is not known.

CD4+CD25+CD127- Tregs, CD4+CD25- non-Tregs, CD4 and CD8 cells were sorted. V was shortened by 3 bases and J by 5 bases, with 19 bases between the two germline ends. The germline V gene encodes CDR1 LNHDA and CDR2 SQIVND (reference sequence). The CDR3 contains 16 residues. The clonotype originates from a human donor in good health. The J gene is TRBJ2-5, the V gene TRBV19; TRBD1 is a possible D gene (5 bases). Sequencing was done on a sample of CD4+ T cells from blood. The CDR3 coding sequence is TGTGCCAGTAGTATCACCAGTAGGCAGGGTATGGAGACCCAGTACTTC. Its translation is CASSITSRQGMETQYF.